This TCR beta chain was retrieved from a study of shared clonotypes between healthy human individuals. Assay used: immunoSEQ multiplex PCR; TCRdb lists only in-frame clones, some missing. The sample consists of about 680,000 clones, about 90% of them appearing once. Naive-designated CD8 cells lacked CD45RO, were positively enriched for CCR7, and omitted terminally differentiated effector memory CD45RA+ cells. The CDR3 is 14 residues long. Trimming took 1 base from V and 4 from J, leaving 8 bases between them. The germline gives CDR1 SGHVS, CDR2 FNYEAQ. This clone is a singleton in its sample. The sequence was collected from a man between 25 and 39 years old in good health. Source material: naive CD8+ T cells sorted from blood. The V call is TRBV7-6, the J call TRBJ1-3, with D possibly TRBD1 on 5 matching bases. The CDR3 here is CASSLEGTGNTIYF. The CDR3 bases are TGTGCCAGCAGCTTAGAAGGGACCGGAAACACCATATATTTT.